One and the same sample provided the 13 T cell receptor beta chains below, sequenced in a study of OX40 agonist ivuxolimab in advanced cancers. The table came from immunoSEQ multiplex PCR; TCRdb's copy has only in-frame clones and leaves some out. The table lists 60,000 or so clones, about 92% of them singletons. This specimen consisted of CD4+ or CD8+ T cells sorted from blood, obtained in a trial of the OX40 agonist ivuxolimab. All receptors derive from an adult with an advanced solid tumor such as melanoma, head and neck, liver or kidney cancer.

The chain uses TRBV19 and TRBJ1-1; D is undetermined. From germline, CDR1 is LNHDA and CDR2 SQIVND (reference sequence). The CDR3 has 12 residues. Trimming took 3 bases from V and 3 from J, leaving 5 bases between them. CDR3 nucleotides: TGTGCCAGTAGTATTTCGGACACTGAAGCTTTCTTT. It encodes CASSISDTEAFF.

The gene calls are TRBV27 and TRBJ1-1, with D tentatively TRBD1 (5 bases). Per the germline V gene, CDR1 is MNHEY and CDR2 is SMNVEV (reference sequence). There are 13 residues in the CDR3. The V end lost 3 bases, the J end lost 3 bases, and 8 bases lay between the germline ends. The DNA for the CDR3 is TGTGCCAGCAGTTTGGGGGGGGACACTGAAGCTTTCTTT. It codes for CASSLGGDTEAFF.

This rearrangement joins TRBV7-8 to TRBJ2-4; weak D call: TRBD2 (6 bases). The V gene lost 2 bases and the J gene lost 2 bases, with 16 bases spanning the gap. Germline-derived CDR1 and CDR2 are SGHVS and FQNEAQ. There are 17 residues in the CDR3. The CDR3 region has the DNA TGTGCCAGCAGCTTAAAGGTGGGGGGATGGACCAAAAACATTCAGTACTTC. Protein: CASSLKVGGWTKNIQYF.

Here the CDR3 DNA reads TGTGCCAGCAGCGTAGGGACGGGACAAACCTACGAGCAGTACTTC. This gives the protein CASSVGTGQTYEQYF. The chain recombines TRBV9 with TRBJ2-7; the D gene is possibly TRBD1 (6 bases). Germline lookup yields CDR1 SGDLS and CDR2 YYNGEE. Trimming removed 0 bases at V and 2 bases at J, with 12 bases between. CDR3 length equals 15 residues.

The V call is TRBV5-1, the J call TRBJ1-1; D gene unclear. The CDR3 consists of 12 residues. V lost 5 bases and J 5 bases, leaving 10 bases between the germline ends. The germline V gene encodes CDR1 SGHRS and CDR2 YFSETQ. For the CDR3, the DNA is TGCGCCAGCAGTTCCGACGCTACTGAAGCTTTCTTT. It encodes CASSSDATEAFF.

The chain couples TRBV27 to TRBJ2-7; either TRBD1 or TRBD2 may fit D (5 bases each). Trimming shortened V by 5 bases and J by 7 bases, and 15 bases separated the two germline ends. In germline, CDR1 is MNHEY, CDR2 SMNVEV (reference sequence). The CDR3 has 13 residues. The CDR3 DNA sequence: TGTGCCAGCAGTCTAGGGACGGGGCGGGAGCAGTACTTC. It codes for CASSLGTGREQYF.

The rearrangement joins TRBV4-1 to TRBJ2-7; D is uncertain. Trimming took 2 bases from V and 0 from J, leaving 5 bases between them. The CDR3 length is 13 residues. The germline V gene encodes CDR1 MGHRA and CDR2 YSYEKL. The CDR3 coding sequence is TGCGCCAGCAGCCAACTTGGCTCCTACGAGCAGTACTTC. Encoded protein: CASSQLGSYEQYF.

This chain links TRBV4-1 with TRBJ1-6; tentatively, D is TRBD1 (6 bases). With 5 bases removed from V and 6 bases from J, the gap between germline ends came to 17 bases. The CDR3 covers 16 residues. CDR1 and CDR2 from the germline V gene are MGHRA and YSYEKL. CDR3 residues: CASSTPGGRANSPLHF. DNA for the CDR3: TGCGCCAGCAGCACCCCCGGGGGCCGAGCTAATTCACCCCTCCACTTT.

This chain uses TRBV4-1 with TRBJ2-7; 10 positions agree with TRBD2. The CDR3 is 15 amino acids. V lost 3 bases, J lost 3 bases, and 5 bases stayed unmatched. Germline V gene lookup returns CDR1 MGHRA and CDR2 YSYEKL. This CDR3 reads CASSHQRGGYYEQYF. The CDR3 region has the DNA TGCGCCAGCAGCCATCAGCGGGGGGGCTACTACGAGCAGTACTTC.

V usage is TRBV10-3 and J usage is TRBJ2-7; TRBD2 might be the D (6 bases). The CDR3 sequence is 13 residues long. V lost 7 bases and J lost 0, with 10 bases in between. The germline CDR1 and CDR2 sequences are ENHRY and SYGVKD. Written as DNA, the CDR3 is TGTGCCATCAAAAAGGACTACTCCTACGAGCAGTACTTC. This translates into CAIKKDYSYEQYF.

This clone was detected once. In DNA, the CDR3 is TGTGCCAGCAGTGAAACCTCAGAATTGTACGAGCAGTACTTC. It codes for CASSETSELYEQYF. This chain joins TRBV6-5 and TRBJ2-7, with D unresolved. Germline V gene data show CDR1 as MNHEY and CDR2 as SVGAGI. V lost 5 bases to trimming and J lost 4 bases, with 15 bases between them. The length of the CDR3 is 14 residues.

This chain uses TRBV12-5 with TRBJ2-2; a possible D gene is TRBD2 (6 bases). This CDR3 has 15 amino acids. Germline loops: CDR1 LGHNT, CDR2 FRNRAP. The V end lost 5 bases, the J end lost 5 bases, and 15 bases lay between the germline ends. CDR3 nucleotides: TGTGCTAGTGGTCCCTCCGGGGAGGAAACCGGGGAGCTGTTTTTT. This translates into CASGPSGEETGELFF.

The chain couples TRBV6-5 to TRBJ1-2; D gene unclear. Germline-derived CDR1 and CDR2 are MNHEY and SVGAGI. The CDR3 is 14 amino acids. Trimming shortened V by 6 bases and J by 2 bases, and 13 bases separated the two germline ends. The CDR3 bases are TGTGCCAGCAGCCCCTTTTCCGGGAACTATGGCTACACCTTC. Its protein is CASSPFSGNYGYTF.